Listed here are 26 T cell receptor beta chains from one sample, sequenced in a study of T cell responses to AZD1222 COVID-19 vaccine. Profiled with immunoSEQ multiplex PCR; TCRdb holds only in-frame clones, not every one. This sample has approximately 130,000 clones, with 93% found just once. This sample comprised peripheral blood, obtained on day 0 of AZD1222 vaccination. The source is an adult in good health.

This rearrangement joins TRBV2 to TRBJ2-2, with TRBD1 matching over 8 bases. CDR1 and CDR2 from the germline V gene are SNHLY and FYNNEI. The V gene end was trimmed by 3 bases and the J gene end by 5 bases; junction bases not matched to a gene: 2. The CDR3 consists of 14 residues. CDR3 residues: CASSDRGRTGELFF. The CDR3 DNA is TGTGCCAGCAGTGACAGGGGGCGAACCGGGGAGCTGTTTTTT.

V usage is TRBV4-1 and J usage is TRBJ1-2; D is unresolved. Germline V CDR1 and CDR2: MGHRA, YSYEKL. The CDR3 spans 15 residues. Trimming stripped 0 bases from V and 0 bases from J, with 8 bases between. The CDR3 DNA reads TGCGCCAGCAGCCAAGATCATGCAGCTAACTATGGCTACACCTTC. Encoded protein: CASSQDHAANYGYTF.

The CDR3 loop is CASGTPWDTEAFF. The DNA of the CDR3 is TGTGCCAGCGGGACACCTTGGGACACTGAAGCTTTCTTT. This chain connects TRBV19 to TRBJ1-1, with D perhaps TRBD1 (6 bases). This CDR3 comprises 13 residues. In germline, CDR1 is LNHDA, CDR2 SQIVND (reference sequence). V was pared by 9 bases and J by 3 bases, with 14 bases between.

The CDR3 sequence is CASRVLPSTTEAFF. CDR3 DNA sequence: TGCGCCAGCAGGGTACTCCCCTCGACCACTGAAGCTTTCTTT. This chain links TRBV5-1 with TRBJ1-1; D unclear. V lost 5 bases, J lost 4 bases, and 15 bases lay in between. CDR1 SGHRS and CDR2 YFSETQ come from the germline V gene. This CDR3 comprises 14 residues.

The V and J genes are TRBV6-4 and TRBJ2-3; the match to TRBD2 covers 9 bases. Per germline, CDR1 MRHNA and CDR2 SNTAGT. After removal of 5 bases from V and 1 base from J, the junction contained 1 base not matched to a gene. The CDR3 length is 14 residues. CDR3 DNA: TGTGCCAGCAGTTCTAGCGGGGGCACAGATACGCAGTATTTT. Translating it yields CASSSSGGTDTQYF.

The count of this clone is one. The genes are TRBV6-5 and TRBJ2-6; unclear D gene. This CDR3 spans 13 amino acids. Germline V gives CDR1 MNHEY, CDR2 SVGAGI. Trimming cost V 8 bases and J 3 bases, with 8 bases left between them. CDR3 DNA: TGTGCCAGCGGGTTGTTTGGGGCCAACGTCCTGACTTTC. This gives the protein CASGLFGANVLTF.

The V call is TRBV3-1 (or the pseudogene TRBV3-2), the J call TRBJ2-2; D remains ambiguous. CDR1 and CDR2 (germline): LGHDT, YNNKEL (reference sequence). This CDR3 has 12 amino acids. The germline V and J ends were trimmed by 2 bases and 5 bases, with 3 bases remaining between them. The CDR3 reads CASSQQTGELFF. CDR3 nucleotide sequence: TGTGCCAGCAGCCAACAAACCGGGGAGCTGTTTTTT.

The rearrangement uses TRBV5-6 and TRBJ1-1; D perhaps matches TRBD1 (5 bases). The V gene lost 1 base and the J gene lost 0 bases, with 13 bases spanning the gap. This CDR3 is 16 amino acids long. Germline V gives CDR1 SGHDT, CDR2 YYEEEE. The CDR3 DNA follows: TGTGCCAGCAGCTTGTTCGGGACCTCTTTGAACACTGAAGCTTTCTTT. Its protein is CASSLFGTSLNTEAFF.

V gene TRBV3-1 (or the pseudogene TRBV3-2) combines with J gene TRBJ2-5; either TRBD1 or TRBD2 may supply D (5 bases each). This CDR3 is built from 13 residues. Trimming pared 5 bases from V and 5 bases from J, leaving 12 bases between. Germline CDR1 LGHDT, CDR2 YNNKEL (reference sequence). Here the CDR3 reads CASSREGWETQYF. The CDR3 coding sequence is TGTGCCAGCAGCAGAGAGGGGTGGGAGACCCAGTACTTC.

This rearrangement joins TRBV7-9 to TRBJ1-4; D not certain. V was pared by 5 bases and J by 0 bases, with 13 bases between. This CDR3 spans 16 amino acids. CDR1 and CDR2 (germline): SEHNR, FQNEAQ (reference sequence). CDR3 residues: CASSPTDGATNEKLFF. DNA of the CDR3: TGTGCCAGCAGCCCTACGGACGGGGCAACTAATGAAAAACTGTTTTTT.

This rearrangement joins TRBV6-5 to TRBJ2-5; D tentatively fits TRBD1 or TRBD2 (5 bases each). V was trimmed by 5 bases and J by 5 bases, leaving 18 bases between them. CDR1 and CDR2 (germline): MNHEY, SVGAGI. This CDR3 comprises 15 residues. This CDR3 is CASSRNRDPVETQYF. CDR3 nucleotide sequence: TGTGCCAGCAGTCGGAACCGGGACCCCGTTGAGACCCAGTACTTC.

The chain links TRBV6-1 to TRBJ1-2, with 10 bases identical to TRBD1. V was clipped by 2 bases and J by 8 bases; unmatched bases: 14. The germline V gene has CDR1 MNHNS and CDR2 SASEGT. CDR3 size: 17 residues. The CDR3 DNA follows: TGTGCCAGCAGTGAAACCATCCTTGACAGGGGGCCGGTGGGCTACACCTTC. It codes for CASSETILDRGPVGYTF.

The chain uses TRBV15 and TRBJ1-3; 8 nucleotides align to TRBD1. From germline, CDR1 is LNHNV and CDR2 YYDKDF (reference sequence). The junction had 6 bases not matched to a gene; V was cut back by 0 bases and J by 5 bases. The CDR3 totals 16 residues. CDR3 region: CATSRDGWTGRNTIYF. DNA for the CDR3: TGTGCCACCAGCAGAGATGGTTGGACAGGGAGAAACACCATATATTTT.

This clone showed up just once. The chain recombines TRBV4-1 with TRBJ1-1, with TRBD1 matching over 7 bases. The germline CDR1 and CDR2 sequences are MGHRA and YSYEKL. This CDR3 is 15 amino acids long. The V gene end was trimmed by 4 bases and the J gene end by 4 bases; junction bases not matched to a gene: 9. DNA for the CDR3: TGCGCCAGCAGCCTCGACAGGGCCTCGAGCACTGAAGCTTTCTTT. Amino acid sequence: CASSLDRASSTEAFF.

The CDR3 DNA sequence: TGTGCCAGCAGCCACGGGCCAGCTGGAAACACCATATATTTT. Amino acids: CASSHGPAGNTIYF. The genes are TRBV3-1 (or the pseudogene TRBV3-2) and TRBJ1-3; D unclear. The CDR3 is 14 amino acids. V lost 3 bases, J lost 2 bases, and 8 bases lay in between. Germline V gene lookup returns CDR1 LGHDT and CDR2 YNNKEL (reference sequence).

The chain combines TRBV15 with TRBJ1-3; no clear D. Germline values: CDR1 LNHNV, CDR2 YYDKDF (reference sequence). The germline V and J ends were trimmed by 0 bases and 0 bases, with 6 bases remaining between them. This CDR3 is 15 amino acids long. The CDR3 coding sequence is TGTGCCACCAGCAGAGATACCGGCTCTGGAAACACCATATATTTT. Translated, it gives CATSRDTGSGNTIYF.

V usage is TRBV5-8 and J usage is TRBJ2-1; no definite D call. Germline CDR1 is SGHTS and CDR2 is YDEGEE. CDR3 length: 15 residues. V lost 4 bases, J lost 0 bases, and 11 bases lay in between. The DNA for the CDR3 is TGTGCCAGCAGCCGTACTTCGAGCTCCTACAATGAGCAGTTCTTC. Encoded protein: CASSRTSSSYNEQFF.

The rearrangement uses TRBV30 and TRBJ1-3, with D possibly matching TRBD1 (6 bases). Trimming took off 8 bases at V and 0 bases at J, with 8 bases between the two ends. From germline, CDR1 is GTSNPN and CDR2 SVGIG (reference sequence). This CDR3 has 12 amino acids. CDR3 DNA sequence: TGTGCCAGGGGGAGCTCTGGAAACACCATATATTTT. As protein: CARGSSGNTIYF.

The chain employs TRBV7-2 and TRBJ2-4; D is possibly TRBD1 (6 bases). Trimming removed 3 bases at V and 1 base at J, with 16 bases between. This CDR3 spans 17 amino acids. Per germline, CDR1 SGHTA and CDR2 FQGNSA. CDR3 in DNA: TGTGCCAGCAGCTTGAGAATACAGGGAATCGCCAAAAACATTCAGTACTTC. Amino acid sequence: CASSLRIQGIAKNIQYF.

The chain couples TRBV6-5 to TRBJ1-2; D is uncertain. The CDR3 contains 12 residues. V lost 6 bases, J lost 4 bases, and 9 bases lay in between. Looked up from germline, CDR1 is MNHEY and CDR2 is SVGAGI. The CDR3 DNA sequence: TGTGCCAGCAGCCAAAGTGGCTATGGCTACACCTTC. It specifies CASSQSGYGYTF.

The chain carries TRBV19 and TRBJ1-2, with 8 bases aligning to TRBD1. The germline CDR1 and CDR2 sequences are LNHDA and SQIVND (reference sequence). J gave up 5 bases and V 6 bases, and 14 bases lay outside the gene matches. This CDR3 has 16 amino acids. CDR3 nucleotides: TGTGCCAGTAGCCCCCTCTTTGGGACAGGCGATTATGGCTACACCTTC. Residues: CASSPLFGTGDYGYTF.

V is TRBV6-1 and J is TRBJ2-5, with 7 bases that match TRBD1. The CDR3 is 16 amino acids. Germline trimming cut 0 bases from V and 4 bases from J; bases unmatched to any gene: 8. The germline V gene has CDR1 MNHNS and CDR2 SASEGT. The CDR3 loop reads CASSEAQRGRLETQYF. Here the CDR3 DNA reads TGTGCCAGCAGTGAAGCGCAAAGGGGGCGGCTAGAGACCCAGTACTTC.

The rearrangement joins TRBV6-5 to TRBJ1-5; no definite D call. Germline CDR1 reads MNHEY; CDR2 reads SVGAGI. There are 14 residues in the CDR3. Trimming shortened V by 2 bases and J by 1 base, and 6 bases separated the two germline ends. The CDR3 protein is CASSYLGSNQPQHF. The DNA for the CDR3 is TGTGCCAGCAGTTACCTTGGCAGCAATCAGCCCCAGCATTTT.

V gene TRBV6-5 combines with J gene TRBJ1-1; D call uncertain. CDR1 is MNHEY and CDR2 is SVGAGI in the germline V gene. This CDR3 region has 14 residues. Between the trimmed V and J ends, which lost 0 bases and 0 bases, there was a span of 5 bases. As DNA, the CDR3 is TGTGCCAGCAGTTACTCAGCCCTGAACACTGAAGCTTTCTTT. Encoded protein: CASSYSALNTEAFF.

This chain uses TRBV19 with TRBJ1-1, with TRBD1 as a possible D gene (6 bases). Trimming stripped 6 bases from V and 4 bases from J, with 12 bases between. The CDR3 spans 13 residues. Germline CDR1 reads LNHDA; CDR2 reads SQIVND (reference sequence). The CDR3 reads CASRPGGRTEAFF. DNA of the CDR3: TGTGCCAGTAGGCCCGGGGGGCGCACTGAAGCTTTCTTT.

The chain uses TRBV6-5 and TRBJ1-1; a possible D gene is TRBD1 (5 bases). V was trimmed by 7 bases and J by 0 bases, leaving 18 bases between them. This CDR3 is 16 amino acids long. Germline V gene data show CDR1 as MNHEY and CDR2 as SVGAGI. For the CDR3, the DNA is TGTGCCAGCATTTCCTCAGGGACCGTCTTGAACACTGAAGCTTTCTTT. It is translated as CASISSGTVLNTEAFF.